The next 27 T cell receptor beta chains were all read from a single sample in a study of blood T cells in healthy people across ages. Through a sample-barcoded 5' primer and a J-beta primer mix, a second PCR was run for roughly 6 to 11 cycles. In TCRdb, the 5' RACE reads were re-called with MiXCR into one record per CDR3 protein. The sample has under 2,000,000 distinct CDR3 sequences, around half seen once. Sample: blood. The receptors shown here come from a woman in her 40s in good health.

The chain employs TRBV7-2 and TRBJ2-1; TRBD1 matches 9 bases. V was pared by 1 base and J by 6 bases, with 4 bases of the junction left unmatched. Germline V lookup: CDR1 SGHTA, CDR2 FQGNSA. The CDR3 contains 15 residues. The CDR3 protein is CASSLGQGVVNEQFF. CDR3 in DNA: TGTGCCAGCAGCTTAGGACAGGGGGTAGTCAATGAGCAGTTCTTC.

The DNA of the CDR3 is TGTGCCAGCTGGGGTTTTAAGGTCGGGGGGAGCTCCTACGAGCAGTACTTC. Protein sequence: CASWGFKVGGSSYEQYF. The J gene is TRBJ2-7, the V gene TRBV6-6; TRBD2 matches 7 bases. Germline V gene sequence: CDR1 MNHNY, CDR2 SVGAGI (reference sequence). The J segment lost 0 bases and the V segment lost 8 bases, leaving 16 bases of the junction unmatched. This CDR3 spans 17 amino acids.

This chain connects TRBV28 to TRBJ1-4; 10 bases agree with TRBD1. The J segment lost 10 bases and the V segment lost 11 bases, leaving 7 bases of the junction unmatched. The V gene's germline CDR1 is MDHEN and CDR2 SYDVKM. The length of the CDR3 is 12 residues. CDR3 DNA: TGTGCCGGCGGGACAGGGGTTGGAAAACTGTTTTTT. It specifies CAGGTGVGKLFF.

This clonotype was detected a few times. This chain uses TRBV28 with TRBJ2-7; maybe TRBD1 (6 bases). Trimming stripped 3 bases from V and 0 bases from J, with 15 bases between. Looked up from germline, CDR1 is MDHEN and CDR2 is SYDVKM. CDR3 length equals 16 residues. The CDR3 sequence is CASSFGDTHPSYEQYF. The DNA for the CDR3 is TGTGCCAGCAGTTTTGGGGACACTCATCCCTCCTACGAGCAGTACTTC.

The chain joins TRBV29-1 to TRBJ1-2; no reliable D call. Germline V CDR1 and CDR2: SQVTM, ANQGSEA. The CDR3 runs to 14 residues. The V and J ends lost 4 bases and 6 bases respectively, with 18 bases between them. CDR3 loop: CSVGRVSLLNGYTF. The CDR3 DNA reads TGCAGCGTTGGTCGGGTTTCCCTTTTAAATGGCTACACCTTC. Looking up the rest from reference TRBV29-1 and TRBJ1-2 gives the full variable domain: SAVISQKPSRDICQRGTSLTIQCQVDSQVTMMFWYRQQPGQSLTLIATANQGSEATYESGFVIDKFPISRPNLTFSTLTVSNMSPEDSSIYLCSVGRVSLLNGYTFGSGTRLTVV.

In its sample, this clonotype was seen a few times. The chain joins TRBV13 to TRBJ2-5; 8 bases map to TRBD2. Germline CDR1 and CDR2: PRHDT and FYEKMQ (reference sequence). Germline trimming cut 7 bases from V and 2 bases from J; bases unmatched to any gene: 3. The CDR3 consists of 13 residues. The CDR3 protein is CASTPGGQETQYF. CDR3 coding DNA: TGTGCCAGCACCCCGGGGGGGCAAGAGACCCAGTACTTC.

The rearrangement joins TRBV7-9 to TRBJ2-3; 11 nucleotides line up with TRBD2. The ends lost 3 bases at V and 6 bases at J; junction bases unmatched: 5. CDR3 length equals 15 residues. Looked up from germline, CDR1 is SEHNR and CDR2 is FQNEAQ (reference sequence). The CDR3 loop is CASSFTSGGSDTQYF. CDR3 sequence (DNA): TGTGCCAGCAGCTTTACTAGCGGGGGAAGCGATACGCAGTATTTT. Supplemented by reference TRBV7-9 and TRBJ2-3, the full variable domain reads DTGVSQNPRHKITKRGQNVTFRCDPISEHNRLYWYRQTLGQGPEFLTYFQNEAQLEKSRLLSDRFSAERPKGSFSTLEIQRTEQGDSAMYLCASSFTSGGSDTQYFGPGTRLTVL.

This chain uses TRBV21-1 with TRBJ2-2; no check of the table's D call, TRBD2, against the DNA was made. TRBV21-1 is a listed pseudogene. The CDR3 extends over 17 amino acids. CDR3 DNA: TGTGCCAGCAGCAAAAGCTCATACGGGGAGTGGACTGGGGAGCTGTTTTTT. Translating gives CASSKSSYGEWTGELFF.

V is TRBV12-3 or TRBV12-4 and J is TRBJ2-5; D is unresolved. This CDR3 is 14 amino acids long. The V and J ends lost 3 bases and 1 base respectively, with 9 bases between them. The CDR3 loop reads CASSFNRAQETQYF. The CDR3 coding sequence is TGTGCCAGCAGTTTCAATCGGGCCCAAGAGACCCAGTACTTC.

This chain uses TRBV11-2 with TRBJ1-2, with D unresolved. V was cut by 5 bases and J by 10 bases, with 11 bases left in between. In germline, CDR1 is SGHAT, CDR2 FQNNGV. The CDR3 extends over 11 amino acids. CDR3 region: CASSRRGVYTF. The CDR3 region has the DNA TGTGCCAGCAGCCGCAGAGGAGTCTACACCTTC.

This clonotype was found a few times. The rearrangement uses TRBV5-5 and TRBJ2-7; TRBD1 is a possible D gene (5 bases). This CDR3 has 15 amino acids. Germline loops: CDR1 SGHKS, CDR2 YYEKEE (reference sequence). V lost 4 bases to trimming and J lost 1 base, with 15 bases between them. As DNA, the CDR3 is TGTGCCAGCAGCAGATTTGACAGCTTGTCCTACGAGCAGTACTTC. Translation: CASSRFDSLSYEQYF. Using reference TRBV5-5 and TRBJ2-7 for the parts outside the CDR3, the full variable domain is DAGVTQSPTHLIKTRGQQVTLRCSPISGHKSVSWYQQVLGQGPQFIFQYYEKEERGRGNFPDRFSARQFPNYSSELNVNALLLGDSALYLCASSRFDSLSYEQYFGPGTRLTVT.

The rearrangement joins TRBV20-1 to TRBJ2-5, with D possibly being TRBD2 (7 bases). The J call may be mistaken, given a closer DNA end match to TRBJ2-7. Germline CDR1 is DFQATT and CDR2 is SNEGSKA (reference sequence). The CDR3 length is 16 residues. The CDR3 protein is CSARDSWGGQYYEQYF. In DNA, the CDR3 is TGCAGTGCTAGAGATTCGTGGGGGGGGCAGTACTACGAGCAGTACTTC.

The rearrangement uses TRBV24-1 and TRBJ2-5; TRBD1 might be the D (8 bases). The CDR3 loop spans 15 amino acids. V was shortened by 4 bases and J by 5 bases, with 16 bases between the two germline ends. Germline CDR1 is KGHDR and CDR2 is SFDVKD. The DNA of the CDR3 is TGTGCCACCAGTGACGGGGGGACAGGCGGGGAGACCCAGTACTTC. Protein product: CATSDGGTGGETQYF.

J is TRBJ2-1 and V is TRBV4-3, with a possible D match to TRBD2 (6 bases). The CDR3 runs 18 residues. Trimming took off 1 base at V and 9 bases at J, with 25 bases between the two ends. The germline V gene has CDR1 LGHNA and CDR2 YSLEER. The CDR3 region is CASSQVRDSPGSDGEQFF. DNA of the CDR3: TGCGCCAGCAGCCAAGTCCGGGACTCTCCCGGCTCAGACGGTGAGCAGTTCTTC.

Here the CDR3 reads CASCPPGRFNEQFF. CDR3 bases: TGTGCCAGCTGTCCCCCTGGACGTTTCAATGAGCAGTTCTTC. The gene calls are TRBV6-5 and TRBJ2-1; D remains unclear. The CDR3 contains 14 residues. Germline CDR1 reads MNHEY; CDR2 reads SVGAGI. The V gene lost 8 bases and the J gene lost 6 bases, with 17 bases spanning the gap.

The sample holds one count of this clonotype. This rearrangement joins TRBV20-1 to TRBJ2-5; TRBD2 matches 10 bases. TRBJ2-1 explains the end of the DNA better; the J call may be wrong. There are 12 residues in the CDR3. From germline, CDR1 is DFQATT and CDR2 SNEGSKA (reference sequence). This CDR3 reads CSASGGAGTQFF. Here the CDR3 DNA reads TGCAGTGCAAGCGGGGGGGCGGGGACCCAGTTCTTC.

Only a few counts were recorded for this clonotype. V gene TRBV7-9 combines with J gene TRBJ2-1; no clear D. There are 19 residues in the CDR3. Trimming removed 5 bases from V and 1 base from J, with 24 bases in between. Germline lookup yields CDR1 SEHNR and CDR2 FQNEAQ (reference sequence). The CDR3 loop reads CASSPTIRGLRTSYNEQFF. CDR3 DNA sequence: TGTGCCAGCAGCCCTACTATCCGAGGTCTGCGAACATCCTACAATGAGCAGTTCTTC.

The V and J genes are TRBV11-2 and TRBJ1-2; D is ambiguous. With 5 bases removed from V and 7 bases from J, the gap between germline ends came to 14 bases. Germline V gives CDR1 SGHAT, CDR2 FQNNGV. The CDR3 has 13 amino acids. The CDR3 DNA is TGTGCCAGCAGCCCAGGCGGTGTCGTTGGCTACACCTTC. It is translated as CASSPGGVVGYTF.

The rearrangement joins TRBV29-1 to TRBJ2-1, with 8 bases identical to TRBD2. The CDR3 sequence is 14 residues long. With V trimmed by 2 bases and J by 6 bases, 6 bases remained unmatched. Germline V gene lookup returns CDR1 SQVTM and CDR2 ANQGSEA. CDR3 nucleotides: TGCAGCGTTGAAAGGCGGGGGGAGACCAATGAGCAGTTCTTC. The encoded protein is CSVERRGETNEQFF.

CDR3 DNA: TGTGCCAGCAGTTATCTGGGGGCCAACACAGATACGCAGTATTTT. Protein sequence: CASSYLGANTDTQYF. The V and J genes are TRBV6-5 and TRBJ2-3, with D possibly matching TRBD1 (6 bases). This CDR3 is 15 amino acids long. In germline, CDR1 is MNHEY, CDR2 SVGAGI. Trimming removed 3 bases from V and 2 bases from J, with 12 bases in between.

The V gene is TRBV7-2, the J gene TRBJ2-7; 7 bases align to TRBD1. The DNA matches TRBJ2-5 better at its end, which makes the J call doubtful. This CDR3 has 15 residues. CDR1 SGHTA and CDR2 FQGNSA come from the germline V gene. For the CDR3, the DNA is TGTGCCAGCAGCTTAGTTGACAGGGCAAGCGAGACCCAGTACTTC. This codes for CASSLVDRASETQYF.

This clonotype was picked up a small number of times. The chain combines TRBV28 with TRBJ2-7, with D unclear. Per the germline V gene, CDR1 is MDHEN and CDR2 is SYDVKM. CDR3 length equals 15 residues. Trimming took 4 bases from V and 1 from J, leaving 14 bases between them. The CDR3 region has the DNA TGTGCCAGCAGTTGGCCGGCCCCACGATCCTACGAGCAGTACTTC. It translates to CASSWPAPRSYEQYF.

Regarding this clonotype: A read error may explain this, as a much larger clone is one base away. The CDR3 bases are TGTGCCAGCAGCTCGGGACTAGCGGAGCGGGAGACCCAGTACTTC. It is translated as CASSSGLAERETQYF. The chain uses TRBV3-1 and TRBJ2-5; 11 bases map to TRBD2. The germline CDR1 and CDR2 sequences are LGHDT and YNNKEL (reference sequence). Trimming took 5 bases from V and 5 from J; bases not matched to a gene: 7. The CDR3 sequence is 15 residues long.

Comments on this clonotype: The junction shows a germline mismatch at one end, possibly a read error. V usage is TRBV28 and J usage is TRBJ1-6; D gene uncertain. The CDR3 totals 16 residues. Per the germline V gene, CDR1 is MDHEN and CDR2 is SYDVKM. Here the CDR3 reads CASSSPRSSYNSPHHF. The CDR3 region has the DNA TGTGCCAGCAGTTCTCCCAGAAGCTCCTATAATTCACCCCACCACTTT.

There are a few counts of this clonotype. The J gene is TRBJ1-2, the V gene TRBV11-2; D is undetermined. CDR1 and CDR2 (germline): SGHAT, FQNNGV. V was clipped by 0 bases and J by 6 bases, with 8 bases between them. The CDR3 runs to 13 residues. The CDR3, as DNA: TGTGCCAGCAGCTTAGAGGGGTTAAATGGCTACACCTTC. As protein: CASSLEGLNGYTF.

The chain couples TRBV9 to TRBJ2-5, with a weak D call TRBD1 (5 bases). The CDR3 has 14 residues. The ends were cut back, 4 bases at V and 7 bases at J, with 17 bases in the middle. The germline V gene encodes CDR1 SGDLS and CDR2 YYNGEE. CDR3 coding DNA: TGTGCCAGCAGCCCCTCGAACGGAAGGGGGACCCAGTACTTC. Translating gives CASSPSNGRGTQYF.

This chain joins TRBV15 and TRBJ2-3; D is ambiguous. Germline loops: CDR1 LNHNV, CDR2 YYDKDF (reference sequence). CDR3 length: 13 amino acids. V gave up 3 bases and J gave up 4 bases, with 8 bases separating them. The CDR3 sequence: CATSSDESDTQYF. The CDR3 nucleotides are TGTGCCACCAGCAGCGATGAATCAGATACGCAGTATTTT.